These T cell receptor beta chains were read from a single sample in a study of blood T cell repertoires in COVID-19. Produced via immunoSEQ multiplex PCR; TCRdb's table is partial and in-frame only. This sample has under 250,000 clones, with around 84% found just once. Sequenced material: peripheral blood. The receptors derive from a woman aged 60-70 years who had recovered from COVID-19. CDR3s include the opening cysteine and the closing phenylalanine or tryptophan. The D gene is left open where the match is weak. Rows may omit the clone size; those that give it use once, few, many or a size class.

J: TRBJ1-6; V: TRBV7-2; D: NA; size: NA; DNA: TGTGCCAGCAGCTTGGGGGAGGATTCACCCCTCCACTTT; CDR3: CASSLGEDSPLHF
J: TRBJ2-1; V: TRBV2; D: TRBD2; size: few; DNA: TGTGCCAGCAGGGCTGAACTAGCGGGGGGGCACAATGAGCAGTTCTTC; CDR3: CASRAELAGGHNEQFF
J: TRBJ2-5; V: TRBV10-3; D: TRBD2; size: NA; DNA: TGTGCCATCAGTGGTTCAGCGGGGGGGCAAGAGACCCAGTACTTC; CDR3: CAISGSAGGQETQYF
J: TRBJ2-5; V: TRBV5-1; D: NA; size: NA; DNA: TGCGCCAGCAGCCCCCGGACACAAACCCAAGAGACCCAGTACTTC; CDR3: CASSPRTQTQETQYF
J: TRBJ2-5; V: TRBV7-6; D: TRBD1; size: NA; DNA: TGTGCCAGCAGCTTAGCTCCAAGGGGGACAGGGAAGACCCAGTACTTC; CDR3: CASSLAPRGTGKTQYF
J: TRBJ2-3; V: TRBV4-1; D: TRBD1; size: once; DNA: TGCGCCAGCAGCCAGCCAACAGGGGCCAGCACAGATACGCAGTATTTT; CDR3: CASSQPTGASTDTQYF
J: TRBJ2-3; V: TRBV9; D: NA; size: NA; DNA: TGTGCCAGCAGCGTAGTAGGCGCGGGGGCGGGGGATACGCAGTATTTT; CDR3: CASSVVGAGAGDTQYF
J: TRBJ2-7; V: TRBV10-3; D: TRBD1; size: NA; DNA: TGTGCCATCAGTGGGGGACAGATTTACGAGCAGTACTTC; CDR3: CAISGGQIYEQYF
J: TRBJ2-1; V: TRBV5-4; D: NA; size: NA; DNA: TGTGCCAGCAGCTCGGGGAGCTCCTACAATGAGCAGTTCTTC; CDR3: CASSSGSSYNEQFF
J: TRBJ2-2; V: TRBV6-5; D: TRBD1; size: NA; DNA: TGTGCCAGCAGTTACTTCGGGACAGGCTCCACCGGGGAGCTGTTTTTT; CDR3: CASSYFGTGSTGELFF
J: TRBJ2-7; V: TRBV5-6; D: TRBD1; size: NA; DNA: TGTGCCAGCAGCCCGTGGACAGGCGCCTACGAGCAGTACTTC; CDR3: CASSPWTGAYEQYF
J: TRBJ1-1; V: TRBV7-8; D: NA; size: NA; DNA: TGTGCCAGCAGCAACGGTGGACAGCCTGAAGCTTTCTTT; CDR3: CASSNGGQPEAFF
J: TRBJ2-3; V: TRBV13; D: NA; size: NA; DNA: TGTGCCAGCAGCCCCCGCAGGGCGGGGACAGATACGCAGTATTTT; CDR3: CASSPRRAGTDTQYF
J: TRBJ2-5; V: TRBV2; D: TRBD1; size: NA; DNA: TGTGCCAGCAGGACTACAGGGGGCTCGGAGACCCAGTACTTC; CDR3: CASRTTGGSETQYF
J: TRBJ1-2; V: TRBV10-1; D: NA; size: few; DNA: TGCGCCAGCAGGAGTACAGCTAACTATGGCTACACCTTC; CDR3: CASRSTANYGYTF
J: TRBJ1-4; V: TRBV30; D: TRBD1; size: NA; DNA: TGTGCCTGGATGAACAGGGGCAGGGATGAAAAACTGTTTTTT; CDR3: CAWMNRGRDEKLFF
J: TRBJ1-4; V: TRBV4-1; D: NA; size: NA; DNA: TGCGCCAGCAGCCAAGAAACAGGGTCGGGCGAAAAACTGTTTTTT; CDR3: CASSQETGSGEKLFF
J: TRBJ2-1; V: TRBV10-3; D: TRBD1; size: NA; DNA: TGTGCCATCAGTGAACAGGGGGGCAATGAGCAGTTCTTC; CDR3: CAISEQGGNEQFF
J: TRBJ2-3; V: TRBV9; D: NA; size: NA; DNA: TGTGCCAGCAACCCCTACGGTAGCTTTGACACAGATACGCAGTATTTT; CDR3: CASNPYGSFDTDTQYF
J: TRBJ1-2; V: TRBV5-5; D: TRBD1; size: once; DNA: TGTGCCAGCAGCGTAACAGGGACAGGGCGGTACACCTTC; CDR3: CASSVTGTGRYTF
J: TRBJ1-1; V: TRBV6-5; D: TRBD1; size: many; DNA: TGTGCCAGCACCCACAGGGGGCTAGGCACTGAAGCTTTCTTT; CDR3: CASTHRGLGTEAFF
J: TRBJ2-2; V: TRBV7-3; D: NA; size: NA; DNA: TGTGCCAGCAGCTTAATGGCGGCTAACACCGGGGAGCTGTTTTTT; CDR3: CASSLMAANTGELFF
J: TRBJ2-7; V: TRBV6-6; D: TRBD1; size: few; DNA: TGTGCCAGCAGTTACCCCGGACAGGATTACGAGCAGTACTTC; CDR3: CASSYPGQDYEQYF
J: TRBJ2-7; V: TRBV19; D: NA; size: NA; DNA: TGTGCCAGTAGCACAAGTGTGTATGACGAGCAGTACTTC; CDR3: CASSTSVYDEQYF
J: TRBJ2-7; V: TRBV5-4; D: NA; size: once; DNA: TGTGCCAGCAGCCCGAGGACTGGCAGAGGAGAGCAGTACTTC; CDR3: CASSPRTGRGEQYF
J: TRBJ2-7; V: TRBV2; D: NA; size: NA; DNA: TGTGCCAGCAGTCCAGCTACCAGGTCCTACGAGCAGTACTTC; CDR3: CASSPATRSYEQYF
J: TRBJ1-1; V: TRBV13; D: NA; size: NA; DNA: TGTGCCAGCAGCTTGAACGGGGGGTGGACTGAAGCTTTCTTT; CDR3: CASSLNGGWTEAFF
J: TRBJ1-2; V: TRBV21-1; D: NA; size: NA; DNA: TGTGCCAGCAGCAAAGCGCACACAGGGGGGGACTATGGCTACACCTTC; CDR3: CASSKAHTGGDYGYTF
J: TRBJ1-4; V: TRBV2; D: NA; size: NA; DNA: TGTGCCAGCAGCCAATCACAGGAAAAACTGTTTTTT; CDR3: CASSQSQEKLFF
J: TRBJ2-3; V: TRBV13; D: NA; size: NA; DNA: TGTGCCAGCAGCCCCCGGAGCGAGCGGCGCACAGATACGCAGTATTTT; CDR3: CASSPRSERRTDTQYF
J: TRBJ1-1; V: TRBV7-3; D: TRBD1; size: NA; DNA: TGTGCCAGCAGCTTAGGGGGGACAGGGATTACTGAAGCTTTCTTT; CDR3: CASSLGGTGITEAFF
J: TRBJ2-2; V: TRBV11-3; D: TRBD1; size: NA; DNA: TGTGCCAGCAGCTCAACCCGGACAGGCACCGGGGAGCTGTTTTTT; CDR3: CASSSTRTGTGELFF
J: TRBJ1-6; V: TRBV6-5; D: NA; size: once; DNA: TGTGCCAGCAGTTACACCCGAGCACGGAATTCACCCCTCCACTTT; CDR3: CASSYTRARNSPLHF
J: TRBJ2-1; V: TRBV3-1/TRBV3-2; D: NA; size: few; DNA: TGTGCCAGCAGCCCCCCGCGGGTCGACAATGAGCAGTTCTTC; CDR3: CASSPPRVDNEQFF
J: TRBJ2-7; V: TRBV5-6; D: TRBD1; size: NA; DNA: TGTGCCAGCAGCTCAGGGACAGGGATCTCCTACGAGCAGTACTTC; CDR3: CASSSGTGISYEQYF
J: TRBJ1-3; V: TRBV4-3; D: TRBD1; size: NA; DNA: TGCGCCAGCAGCCAAGTGGACAGGGCCGGAAACACCATATATTTT; CDR3: CASSQVDRAGNTIYF
J: TRBJ2-2; V: TRBV3-1/TRBV3-2; D: NA; size: once; DNA: TGTGCCAGCAGCCAAGATCGCACCGGGGAGCTGTTTTTT; CDR3: CASSQDRTGELFF
J: TRBJ1-5; V: TRBV18; D: TRBD1; size: once; DNA: TGTGCCAGCTCACCACACGCCAACAGGGGGCGAATTGTCTTGTATAGCAATCAGCCCCAGCATTTT; CDR3: CASSPHANRGRIVLYSNQPQHF
J: TRBJ1-4; V: TRBV29-1; D: TRBD1; size: NA; DNA: TGCAGCGTGGCCGACAGGGGAAATGAAAAACTGTTTTTT; CDR3: CSVADRGNEKLFF
J: TRBJ2-1; V: TRBV4-1; D: NA; size: few; DNA: TGCGCCAGCAGCCGGGGCGGGGACTACAATGAGCAGTTCTTC; CDR3: CASSRGGDYNEQFF
J: TRBJ1-3; V: TRBV9; D: NA; size: NA; DNA: TGTGCCAGCAGCGGTCGACAGAGAAGCTCTGGAAACACCATATATTTT; CDR3: CASSGRQRSSGNTIYF
J: TRBJ1-4; V: TRBV6-5; D: NA; size: NA; DNA: TGTGCCAGCAGTTACTCGGAGGGCGAAAAACTGTTTTTT; CDR3: CASSYSEGEKLFF
J: TRBJ1-2; V: TRBV15; D: NA; size: NA; DNA: TGTGCCACCAGCCCAGGGGAGAGTGGCTACACCTTC; CDR3: CATSPGESGYTF
J: TRBJ1-2; V: TRBV9; D: NA; size: NA; DNA: TGTGCCAGCAGCGATCAGCGCTCTAACTATGGCTACACCTTC; CDR3: CASSDQRSNYGYTF
J: TRBJ2-3; V: TRBV7-9; D: NA; size: NA; DNA: TGTGCCAGCAGCTCCAATTCCGGAGGAGATACGCAGTATTTT; CDR3: CASSSNSGGDTQYF
J: TRBJ2-6; V: TRBV19; D: TRBD1; size: NA; DNA: TGTGCCAGTAGTAAAACAGGGGTACGAAGCTCTGGGGCCAACGTCCTGACTTTC; CDR3: CASSKTGVRSSGANVLTF
J: TRBJ2-1; V: TRBV5-1; D: TRBD2; size: NA; DNA: TGCGCCAGCAGCTTGGCCCTTGGACTAGCGGCTTACAATGAGCAGTTCTTC; CDR3: CASSLALGLAAYNEQFF
J: TRBJ1-5; V: TRBV21-1; D: NA; size: NA; DNA: TGTGCCAGCAGCAGCGGCGGGAGCAATCAGCCCCAGCATTTT; CDR3: CASSSGGSNQPQHF
J: TRBJ2-2; V: TRBV5-4; D: NA; size: NA; DNA: TGTGCCAGCAGCTTGGTCCCATCCGTCCGGGACACGAACACCGGGGAGCTGTTTTTT; CDR3: CASSLVPSVRDTNTGELFF
J: TRBJ2-7; V: TRBV30; D: NA; size: NA; DNA: TGTGCCTGCTACGGTCCTAGGGGCGAGCAGTACTTC; CDR3: CACYGPRGEQYF
J: TRBJ1-4; V: TRBV3-1/TRBV3-2; D: NA; size: NA; DNA: TGTGCCAGCAGCCAAGTCAACAGGGACGGTGGTGAAAAACTGTTTTTT; CDR3: CASSQVNRDGGEKLFF
J: TRBJ1-3; V: TRBV18; D: NA; size: NA; DNA: TGTGCCAGCTCACCCGGGGAAGCCTCTGGAAACACCATATATTTT; CDR3: CASSPGEASGNTIYF
J: TRBJ1-5; V: TRBV7-8; D: TRBD1; size: NA; DNA: TGTGCCAGCAGCGCACCGACAGGGGCAAGGAGTCAGCCCCAGCATTTT; CDR3: CASSAPTGARSQPQHF
J: TRBJ2-3; V: TRBV18; D: NA; size: NA; DNA: TGTGCCAGCTCACCACCCCCGCGGGGAGATACGCAGTATTTT; CDR3: CASSPPPRGDTQYF
J: TRBJ2-1; V: TRBV19; D: TRBD1; size: NA; DNA: TGTGCCAGTATGAGACAGGGATACAATGAGCAGTTCTTC; CDR3: CASMRQGYNEQFF
J: TRBJ1-1; V: TRBV5-1; D: TRBD1; size: NA; DNA: TGCGCCAGCGCCGGACAGGGGATAGGCACTGAAGCTTTCTTT; CDR3: CASAGQGIGTEAFF
J: TRBJ1-6; V: TRBV6-5; D: NA; size: NA; DNA: TGTGCCAGCAGCCGGACTTTCTCCTATAATTCACCCCTCCACTTT; CDR3: CASSRTFSYNSPLHF